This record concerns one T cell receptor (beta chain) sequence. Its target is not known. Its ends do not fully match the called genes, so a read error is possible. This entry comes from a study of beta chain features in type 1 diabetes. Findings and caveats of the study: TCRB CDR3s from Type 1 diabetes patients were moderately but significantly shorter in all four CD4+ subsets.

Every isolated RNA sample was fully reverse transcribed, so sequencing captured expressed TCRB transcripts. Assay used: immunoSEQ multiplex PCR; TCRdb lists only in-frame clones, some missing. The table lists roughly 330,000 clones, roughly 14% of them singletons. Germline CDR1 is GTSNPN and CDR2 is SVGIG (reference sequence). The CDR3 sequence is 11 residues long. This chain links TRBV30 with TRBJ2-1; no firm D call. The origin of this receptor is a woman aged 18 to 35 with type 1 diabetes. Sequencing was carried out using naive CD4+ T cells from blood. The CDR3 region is CAWSVYSEQFF. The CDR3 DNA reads TGTGCCTGGAGTGTATACAGTGAGCAGTTCTTC.